Following are 20 T cell receptor beta chains from one sample sequenced in a study of shared T cell receptors in the human thymus. Generated by immunoSEQ multiplex PCR, the TCRdb table keeps only in-frame clones and is missing some. The table lists 630,000 or so clones, roughly 86% of them singletons. This same sample was also part of a study on human thymus T cells.

The specimen was thymocytes. These receptors all come from a boy in the first two years of life with a congenital heart defect.

The V gene is TRBV28, the J gene TRBJ2-7, with D unresolved. The CDR3 runs 13 residues. V was shortened by 1 base and J by 5 bases, with 9 bases between the two germline ends. Looked up from germline, CDR1 is MDHEN and CDR2 is SYDVKM. CDR3 nucleotides: TGTGCCAGCAGTTTATTTATCGTCCACGAGCAGTACTTC. Its translation: CASSLFIVHEQYF.

V and J are TRBV7-2 and TRBJ1-5; the D gene is possibly TRBD1 (5 bases). The CDR3 spans 16 residues. Deletions cut 1 base from V and 3 bases from J, with 13 bases between. Germline V gives CDR1 SGHTA, CDR2 FQGNSA. The CDR3 sequence is CASSLGGPGFNQPQHF. The CDR3 nucleotides read TGTGCCAGCAGCTTAGGGGGTCCAGGGTTCAATCAGCCCCAGCATTTT. Drawing the rest from reference TRBV7-2 and TRBJ1-5, the complete variable domain is GAGVSQSPSNKVTEKGKDVELRCDPISGHTALYWYRQSLGQGLEFLIYFQGNSAPDKSGLPSDRFSAERTGGSVSTLTIQRTQQEDSAVYLCASSLGGPGFNQPQHFGDGTRLSIL.

This clone was seen a single time. The V call is TRBV11-2, the J call TRBJ2-1; 8 bases are a match to TRBD2. Germline assignment: CDR1 SGHAT and CDR2 FQNNGV. CDR3 size: 16 residues. V lost 5 bases, J lost 9 bases, and 15 bases stayed unmatched. The CDR3 DNA reads TGTGCCAGCAGCCCAACTGGAGCGGGAGCCCCCACTGAGCAGTTCTTC. Protein: CASSPTGAGAPTEQFF.

This rearrangement joins TRBV28 to TRBJ2-1; D is uncertain. CDR1 is MDHEN, CDR2 SYDVKM, per germline. The CDR3 is 16 amino acids. Trimming removed 5 bases at V and 5 bases at J, with 19 bases between. The CDR3 loop is CASSAISPGHNNEQFF. For the CDR3, the DNA is TGTGCCAGCAGTGCCATCAGTCCAGGTCATAACAATGAGCAGTTCTTC.

V and J are TRBV4-1 and TRBJ2-5, with 9 bases matching TRBD2. The germline CDR1 and CDR2 sequences are MGHRA and YSYEKL. This CDR3 has 13 residues. V shed 5 bases and J 5 bases; nucleotides not matched to a gene: 3. CDR3 sequence (DNA): TGCGCCAGCAGCAGGACTAGCGTGGAGACCCAGTACTTC. Translating gives CASSRTSVETQYF.

The chain couples TRBV4-1 to TRBJ2-1; 8 positions match TRBD1. Unmatched junction bases numbered 8, after V lost 1 base and J lost 0 bases. CDR3 length: 18 residues. From germline, CDR1 is MGHRA and CDR2 YSYEKL. The CDR3 DNA follows: TGCGCCAGCAGCCAAGTCTCACTGGACAGGGCCTCCTACAATGAGCAGTTCTTC. Translating gives CASSQVSLDRASYNEQFF.

The genes are TRBV4-1 and TRBJ2-1; D is unclear. In germline, CDR1 is MGHRA, CDR2 YSYEKL. Trimming removed 1 base at V and 0 bases at J, with 16 bases between. The CDR3 extends over 18 amino acids. The chain's CDR3 is CASSQVPKQRSSYNEQFF. The CDR3 DNA reads as TGCGCCAGCAGCCAAGTTCCAAAACAAAGAAGCTCCTACAATGAGCAGTTCTTC.

The chain employs TRBV27 and TRBJ2-7; 8 bases are a match to TRBD2. V shed 10 bases and J 2 bases; nucleotides not matched to a gene: 10. The CDR3 extends over 14 amino acids. Germline CDR1 MNHEY, CDR2 SMNVEV (reference sequence). CDR3 coding DNA: TGTGCCATTAGGGGTTGCGGGGGGACCTACGAGCAGTACTTC. The encoded protein is CAIRGCGGTYEQYF.

V usage is TRBV5-4 and J usage is TRBJ1-4, with D uncertain. The germline CDR1 and CDR2 sequences are SGHNT and YYREEE (reference sequence). The CDR3 consists of 18 residues. V was shortened by 1 base and J by 0 bases, with 16 bases between the two germline ends. The CDR3 region is CASSLSPVSTSTNEKLFF. In DNA, the CDR3 is TGTGCCAGCAGCTTGTCGCCGGTTTCGACTTCAACTAATGAAAAACTGTTTTTT.

This clone has just one count. The chain is built from TRBV28 and TRBJ1-4; 7 nucleotides match TRBD1. CDR1 and CDR2 from the germline V gene are MDHEN and SYDVKM. The CDR3 has 15 residues. Trimming cost V 5 bases and J 5 bases; bases outside gene matches: 8. The CDR3 DNA follows: TGTGCCAGCAGTAACCGGACAGGACAGAATGAAAAACTGTTTTTT. Translation: CASSNRTGQNEKLFF.

The rearrangement uses TRBV18 and TRBJ2-7; 8 bases match TRBD1. Looked up from germline, CDR1 is KGHSH and CDR2 is LQKENI. This CDR3 spans 16 amino acids. Unmatched junction bases numbered 9, after V lost 0 bases and J lost 5 bases. The CDR3 region is CASSPPVPGGTDEQYF. The CDR3 DNA sequence: TGTGCCAGCTCACCACCGGTTCCAGGGGGCACCGACGAGCAGTACTTC.

The V and J genes are TRBV15 and TRBJ1-5, with D unclear. CDR1 is LNHNV, CDR2 YYDKDF, per germline (reference sequence). V dropped 1 base and J dropped 5 bases, with 6 bases sitting between them. CDR3 length equals 13 residues. The CDR3 sequence: CATSRVGYQPQHF. The CDR3 DNA reads as TGTGCCACCAGCAGAGTCGGGTATCAGCCCCAGCATTTT.

The chain recombines TRBV7-9 with TRBJ2-7, with 7 bases lining up with TRBD2. The J segment lost 3 bases and the V segment lost 5 bases, leaving 7 bases of the junction unmatched. CDR1 and CDR2 (germline): SEHNR, FQNEAQ (reference sequence). The CDR3 totals 14 residues. CDR3 nucleotides: TGTGCCAGCAGCAACCCGACTAGCATCTACGAGCAGTACTTC. This codes for CASSNPTSIYEQYF.

The CDR3 DNA sequence: TGTGCCAGTAGTACCAGACGGGACAGGGATACCGGGGAGCTGTTTTTT. Protein sequence: CASSTRRDRDTGELFF. The V gene is TRBV19, the J gene TRBJ2-2, with 9 bases fitting TRBD1. V trimming: 4 bases; J trimming: 5 bases; junction bases outside the gene matches: 8. Germline assignment: CDR1 LNHDA and CDR2 SQIVND (reference sequence). The CDR3 length is 16 residues.

In DNA form, the CDR3 reads TGCGCCAGCAGCCAAGATAACGGCGATCCAGGGACACTGAAGAACACCGGGGAGCTGTTTTTT. Its protein product is CASSQDNGDPGTLKNTGELFF. V and J are TRBV4-3 and TRBJ2-2; tentative D call: TRBD1 (6 bases). The CDR3 consists of 21 residues. Deletions cut 0 bases from V and 1 base from J, with 24 bases between. Germline CDR1 LGHNA, CDR2 YSLEER.

CDR3 region: CASSGYDNSYEQYF. The CDR3, as DNA: TGTGCCAGCAGCGGCTACGACAACTCCTACGAGCAGTACTTC. This rearrangement joins TRBV9 to TRBJ2-7; D is uncertain. Trimming took 3 bases from V and 0 from J, leaving 10 bases between them. The CDR3 extends over 14 amino acids. Germline CDR1 and CDR2: SGDLS and YYNGEE. The entire variable domain, with the rest obtained from reference TRBV9 and TRBJ2-7, is as follows: DSGVTQTPKHLITATGQRVTLRCSPRSGDLSVYWYQQSLDQGLQFLIQYYNGEERAKGNILERFSAQQFPDLHSELNLSSLELGDSALYFCASSGYDNSYEQYFGPGTRLTVT.

In its sample, this clone was seen a few times. The chain carries TRBV14 and TRBJ2-4; D unresolved. The CDR3 covers 15 residues. Per the germline V gene, CDR1 is SGHDN and CDR2 is FVKESK. The V end was cut by 4 bases, the J end by 4 bases, with 14 bases between. The CDR3 sequence: CASSLGGHHKNIQYF. The CDR3 region has the DNA TGTGCCAGCAGCCTGGGTGGGCACCATAAAAACATTCAGTACTTC.

This clone occurred once. For the CDR3, the DNA is TGTGCCAGCAGTTACAAAGGTGGTCCTTTTAGCGAAAAACTGTTTTTT. Amino acids: CASSYKGGPFSEKLFF. The chain links TRBV6-5 to TRBJ1-4; D uncertain. The V and J ends lost 2 bases and 8 bases respectively, with 18 bases between them. The CDR3 is made up of 16 amino acids. The germline CDR1 and CDR2 sequences are MNHEY and SVGAGI.

The J gene is TRBJ2-3, the V gene TRBV5-1; TRBD2 matches at 10 bases. The germline gives CDR1 SGHRS, CDR2 YFSETQ. V trimming: 2 bases; J trimming: 1 base; junction bases outside the gene matches: 7. The CDR3 loop spans 17 amino acids. The CDR3 region has the DNA TGCGCCAGCAGCTTAAGGCCTAGCGGGGGACGCACAGATACGCAGTATTTT. This gives the protein CASSLRPSGGRTDTQYF.

The V call is TRBV14, the J call TRBJ2-7; weak D call: TRBD2 (5 bases). Trimming shortened V by 0 bases and J by 0 bases, and 12 bases separated the two germline ends. The CDR3 spans 16 residues. Germline V gives CDR1 SGHDN, CDR2 FVKESK. CDR3 residues: CASSQEASLSSYEQYF. CDR3 bases: TGTGCCAGCAGCCAAGAGGCTAGCTTAAGCTCCTACGAGCAGTACTTC.